These T cell receptor beta chains were read from a single sample in a study of Ad26.COV2.S vaccination and SARS-CoV-2 variants. This table comes from immunoSEQ multiplex PCR, and its TCRdb copy is limited to in-frame clones, with some not included. Of roughly 420,000 clones in the sample, roughly 90% were seen once. The sequencing used peripheral blood, collected in a trial of Ad26.COV2.S vaccine versus placebo. The receptors derive from a person aged 18-60 years who received the Ad26.COV2.S COVID-19 vaccine or a placebo. Both conserved end residues are part of each CDR3. A D gene is named only where the DNA matches it firmly. A row's size may be missing; if present it is once, few, many or a size class.

d_gene	v_gene	j_gene	abundance	CDR3aa	CDR3nt
TRBD1	TRBV5-4	TRBJ1-1	once	CASSLRQGGTEAFF	TGTGCCAGCAGCTTGCGGCAGGGGGGAACTGAAGCTTTCTTT
TRBD1	TRBV5-1	TRBJ2-5	.	CASSLGQGWETQYF	TGCGCCAGCAGCTTAGGACAGGGCTGGGAGACCCAGTACTTC
TRBD1	TRBV28	TRBJ2-1	.	CASSGRDRGIRDEQFF	TGTGCCAGCAGTGGGCGGGACAGGGGCATTCGGGATGAGCAGTTCTTC
.	TRBV5-5	TRBJ2-7	few	CASSLAYEQYF	TGTGCCAGCAGCTTGGCCTACGAGCAGTACTTC
TRBD1	TRBV4-1	TRBJ1-2	.	CASSHLTGGYGYTF	TGCGCCAGCAGCCATCTGACAGGGGGGTATGGCTACACCTTC
TRBD2	TRBV7-2	TRBJ2-7	.	CASSSILAGTYEQYF	TGTGCCAGCAGCTCGATACTAGCGGGAACCTACGAGCAGTACTTC
TRBD2	TRBV18	TRBJ2-7	.	CASSTHTSGYEQYF	TGTGCCAGCTCAACGCACACTAGCGGCTACGAGCAGTACTTC
.	TRBV9	TRBJ2-1	.	CASSARDPVGEQFF	TGTGCCAGCAGCGCCCGGGACCCGGTGGGGGAGCAGTTCTTC
.	TRBV27	TRBJ2-7	.	CASRKWDGKAYEQYF	TGTGCCAGCAGGAAATGGGACGGTAAGGCCTACGAGCAGTACTTC
TRBD1	TRBV29-1	TRBJ2-6	.	CSVEGGQGATGANVLTF	TGCAGCGTTGAAGGGGGACAGGGCGCCACGGGGGCCAACGTCCTGACTTTC
.	TRBV30	TRBJ1-3	.	CAWSVGTSGNTIYF	TGTGCCTGGAGTGTAGGAACATCTGGAAACACCATATATTTT
TRBD2	TRBV5-1	TRBJ2-1	.	CASSLIGLATYNEQFF	TGCGCCAGCAGCTTAATCGGACTAGCGACCTACAATGAGCAGTTCTTC
TRBD1	TRBV24-1	TRBJ2-3	.	CATSDTRQGLTQYF	TGTGCCACCAGTGATACCCGACAGGGCCTTACGCAGTATTTT
TRBD1	TRBV2	TRBJ1-2	once	CASRRTGGNYGYTF	TGTGCCAGCAGACGAACAGGGGGCAACTATGGCTACACCTTC
.	TRBV14	TRBJ1-5	.	CASSDGGGNNQPQHF	TGTGCCAGCAGCGATGGCGGGGGGAACAATCAGCCCCAGCATTTT
TRBD1	TRBV2	TRBJ2-3	.	CASSASRQGALSVDTQYF	TGTGCCAGCAGTGCATCAAGACAGGGGGCGCTTTCGGTAGATACGCAGTATTTT
.	TRBV2	TRBJ2-3	.	CASSEALSDTQYF	TGTGCCAGCAGTGAAGCGCTCTCAGATACGCAGTATTTT
.	TRBV2	TRBJ2-7	.	CASSEDGLGSYEQYF	TGTGCCAGCAGTGAGGACGGGTTGGGGTCCTACGAGCAGTACTTC
.	TRBV6-6	TRBJ1-1	.	CASSYTWTVSEAFF	TGTGCCAGCAGTTACACCTGGACAGTGTCTGAAGCTTTCTTT
.	TRBV4-1	TRBJ2-7	.	CASSQVGGTRDYEQYF	TGCGCCAGCAGCCAAGTAGGGGGAACTAGGGACTACGAGCAGTACTTC
.	TRBV7-9	TRBJ1-1	.	CASSFRRAGRNEAFF	TGTGCCAGCAGCTTCAGGCGGGCAGGGAGGAATGAAGCTTTCTTT
TRBD2	TRBV23-1	TRBJ2-2	.	CASGHIREATNTGELFF	TGCGCCAGCGGCCATATCCGGGAGGCTACGAACACCGGGGAGCTGTTTTTT
.	TRBV27	TRBJ1-1	.	CASSPTENTEAFF	TGTGCCAGCAGCCCGACAGAGAACACTGAAGCTTTCTTT
.	TRBV5-1	TRBJ1-2	.	CASSLARTEARGYTF	TGCGCCAGCAGCTTGGCCAGGACCGAAGCTCGTGGCTACACCTTC
.	TRBV5-6	TRBJ1-2	.	CASSLNGPSYGYTF	TGTGCCAGCAGCTTGAATGGCCCCTCCTATGGCTACACCTTC
TRBD2	TRBV11-2	TRBJ2-3	.	CASRKPGGLAVKDTQYF	TGTGCCAGCAGAAAACCGGGGGGACTAGCAGTGAAAGATACGCAGTATTTT
TRBD2	TRBV4-1	TRBJ2-1	.	CASSQFSSGGYYNEQFF	TGCGCCAGCAGCCAGTTTTCGAGCGGGGGCTACTACAATGAGCAGTTCTTC
TRBD2	TRBV11-1	TRBJ2-1	.	CASSLAPSGGRYNEQFF	TGTGCCAGCAGCTTAGCCCCTAGCGGGGGGAGATACAATGAGCAGTTCTTC
TRBD2	TRBV5-1	TRBJ2-3	.	CASSLIAGGITDTQYF	TGCGCCAGCAGCTTGATTGCGGGGGGGATCACAGATACGCAGTATTTT
.	TRBV7-3	TRBJ2-7	once	CASSLSGSTSYEQYF	TGTGCCAGCAGCTTGAGCGGGTCAACATCCTACGAGCAGTACTTC
.	TRBV6-2/TRBV6-3	TRBJ2-3	.	CASSCVGCDTQYF	TGTGCCAGCAGTTGCGTTGGGTGTGATACGCAGTATTTT
TRBD1	TRBV25-1	TRBJ2-1	.	CASGGQGYNEQFF	TGTGCCAGCGGCGGACAGGGCTACAATGAGCAGTTCTTC
.	TRBV3-1/TRBV3-2	TRBJ1-6	.	CASSQMESPLHF	TGTGCCAGCAGCCAAATGGAATCACCCCTCCACTTT